This T cell receptor (beta chain) was retrieved from a study of regulatory T cells in long-lasting Graves disease. This clonotype was seen a handful of times. As yet, its antigen is unknown. For TCR beta, libraries came from iRepertoire HTBI primers and Arm-PCR of CDR3 regions. One entry per CDR3 protein results from TCRdb running MiXCR on the multiplex PCR reads. The data contain roughly 560,000 distinct CDR3 sequences, around 12% of them singletons. Germline V gene data show CDR1 as SGHVS and CDR2 as FNYEAQ. The V end lost 4 bases, the J end lost 11 bases, and 11 bases lay between the germline ends. The CDR3 runs to 12 residues. Study conclusions and caveats: Because few samples were included, accuracy may have been lower.

Time point denoted: newly diagnosed GD, antithyroid drugs for less than 3 months. The TCR library was made from RNA that had been extracted from PBMCs in TRIzol. This sample was shared with a second study, whose subject was T cells in Graves' hyperthyroidism and ophthalmopathy. That work states: First-round RT-PCR with HTBI primers amplified the TCR CDR3 region.

This rearrangement joins TRBV7-6 to TRBJ1-4; D may be TRBD1 (5 bases). This sequence was found in a woman in her thirties with Graves disease. The sample here was peripheral blood mononuclear cells (PBMCs), taken at new diagnosis, from a patient treated with antithyroid drugs. The chain's CDR3 is CASSSWDPKLFF. Written as DNA, the CDR3 is TGTGCCAGCAGCTCCTGGGACCCCAAACTGTTTTTT.